This T cell receptor (beta chain) was sequenced for a study of OX40 agonist ivuxolimab in advanced cancers. The wider study: The patients received agonistic anti-OX40 (CD134) antibody ivuxolimab. Having had anti-PD-1, anti-PD-L1 or anti-CTLA-4 therapy before was allowed, and more than 35% had some.

To note about this clone: Its antigen is not known.

Study-level points and caveats: CD8+ T cells showed, on average, more clonal expansion than CD4+ cells. Expanded peripheral T cell antigen specificity was not determined.

The germline gives CDR1 SGHAT, CDR2 FQNNGV. V dropped 4 bases and J dropped 5; count of bases not matched to a gene: 6. This CDR3 has 15 amino acids. Sequenced by immunoSEQ multiplex PCR; TCRdb stores in-frame clones only, minus some. The sample has approximately 37,000 clones, roughly 84% seen once. The V and J genes are TRBV11-2 and TRBJ1-2, with 11 positions matching TRBD1. The material was CD4+ or CD8+ T cells sorted from blood, obtained in a trial of the OX40 agonist ivuxolimab. This TCR was sampled from an adult with an advanced solid tumor such as melanoma, head and neck, liver or kidney cancer. CDR3 DNA: TGTGCCAGCAGCTCCTGGGACAGGGGGGAATATGGCTACACCTTC. This encodes CASSSWDRGEYGYTF.